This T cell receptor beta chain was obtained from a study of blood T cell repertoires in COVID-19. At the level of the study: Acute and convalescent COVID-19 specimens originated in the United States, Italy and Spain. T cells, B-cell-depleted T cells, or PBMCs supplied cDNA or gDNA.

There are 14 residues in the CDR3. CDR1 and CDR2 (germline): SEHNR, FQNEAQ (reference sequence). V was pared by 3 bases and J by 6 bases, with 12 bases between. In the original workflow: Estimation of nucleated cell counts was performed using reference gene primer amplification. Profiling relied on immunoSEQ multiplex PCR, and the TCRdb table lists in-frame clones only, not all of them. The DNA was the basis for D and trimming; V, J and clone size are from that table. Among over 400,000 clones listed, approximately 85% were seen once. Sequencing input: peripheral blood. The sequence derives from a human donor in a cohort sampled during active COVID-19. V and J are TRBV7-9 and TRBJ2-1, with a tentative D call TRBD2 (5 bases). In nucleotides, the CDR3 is TGTGCCAGCAGCTTGGTTAACGGGGTCAATGAGCAGTTCTTC. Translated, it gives CASSLVNGVNEQFF.